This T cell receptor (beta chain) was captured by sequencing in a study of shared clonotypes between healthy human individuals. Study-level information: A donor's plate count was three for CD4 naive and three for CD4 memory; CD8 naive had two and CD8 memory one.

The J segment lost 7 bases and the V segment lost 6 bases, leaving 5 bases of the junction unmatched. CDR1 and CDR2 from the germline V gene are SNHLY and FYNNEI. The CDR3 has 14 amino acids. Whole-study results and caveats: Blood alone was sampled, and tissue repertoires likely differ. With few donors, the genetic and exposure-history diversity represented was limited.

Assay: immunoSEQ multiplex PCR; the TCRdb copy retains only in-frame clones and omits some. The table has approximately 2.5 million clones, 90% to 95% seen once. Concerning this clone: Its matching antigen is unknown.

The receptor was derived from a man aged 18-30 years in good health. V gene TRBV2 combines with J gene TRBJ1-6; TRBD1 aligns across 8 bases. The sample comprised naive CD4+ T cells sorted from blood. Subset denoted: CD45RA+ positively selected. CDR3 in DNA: TGTGCCAGCAGGATGACAGGGGAAAATTCACCCCTCCACTTT. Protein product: CASRMTGENSPLHF.